The present T cell receptor (beta chain) was sequenced within a study of OX40 agonist ivuxolimab in advanced cancers. Study-level information: With ivuxolimab, an agonistic anti-OX40 (CD134) antibody, patients were treated. Age averaged 60 years (range roughly 20 to 90), and roughly 80% were male. The study's findings and limits: Some nonresponders additionally presented with little normalized T-cell clonal expansion. In the 0.1 to 3.0 mg/kg range, CD4+ and CD8+ blood T cells had expanded clonally by week 6.

Comments on this clone: As yet, its antigen is unknown.

The V and J ends lost 0 bases and 1 base respectively, with 10 bases between them. There are 15 residues in the CDR3. Germline CDR1 reads SGHRS; CDR2 reads YFSETQ. Sequencing was performed with immunoSEQ multiplex PCR; in TCRdb, only in-frame clones are kept and a portion is missing. The repertoire has 80,000 or so clones, 85% to 90% of them found once; the top ten carry approximately 2.3%. The sequencing used CD4+ or CD8+ T cells sorted from blood, collected in a trial of the OX40 agonist ivuxolimab. The sequence came from an adult with an advanced solid tumor such as melanoma, head and neck, liver or kidney cancer. The chain employs TRBV5-1 and TRBJ1-1; D call uncertain. The CDR3 sequence: CASSLDGVRNTEAFF. The CDR3 DNA reads TGCGCCAGCAGCTTGGATGGGGTGAGGAACACTGAAGCTTTCTTT. Combining the CDR3 with reference TRBV5-1 and TRBJ1-1 gives the whole variable domain KAGVTQTPRYLIKTRGQQVTLSCSPISGHRSVSWYQQTPGQGLQFLFEYFSETQRNKGNFPGRFSGRQFSNSRSEMNVSTLELGDSALYLCASSLDGVRNTEAFFGQGTRLTVV.